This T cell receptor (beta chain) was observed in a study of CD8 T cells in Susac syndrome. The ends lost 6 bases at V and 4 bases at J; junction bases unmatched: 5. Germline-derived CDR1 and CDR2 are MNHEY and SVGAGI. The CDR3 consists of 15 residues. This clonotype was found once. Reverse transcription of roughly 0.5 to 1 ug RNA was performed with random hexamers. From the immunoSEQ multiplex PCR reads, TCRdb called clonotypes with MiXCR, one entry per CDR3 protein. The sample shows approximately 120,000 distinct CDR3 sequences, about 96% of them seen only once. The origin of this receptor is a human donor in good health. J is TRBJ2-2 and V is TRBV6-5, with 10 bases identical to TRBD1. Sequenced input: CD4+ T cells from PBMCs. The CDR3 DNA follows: TGTGCCAGCAGATTGGACAGGGGGGGCACCGGGGAGCTGTTTTTT. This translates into CASRLDRGGTGELFF.